These 14 T cell receptor beta chains share one sample of origin, sequenced in a study of cytomegalovirus exposure and HLA in healthy donors. A multiplex PCR was run with 60 Vbeta primers and 13 Jbeta primers. The repertoire was sequenced with immunoSEQ multiplex PCR; TCRdb's copy has only in-frame clones and lacks some. The table includes around 120,000 clones, 65% to 85% detected once. The sample taken for sequencing was PBMCs. The receptors shown here come from a woman in her 40s in good health and CMV-seronegative.

This clone was counted between two and nine times. V and J are TRBV19 and TRBJ2-5, with 8 positions matching TRBD1. The V gene's germline CDR1 is LNHDA and CDR2 SQIVND (reference sequence). V lost 5 bases and J lost 4; bases outside the gene matches: 6. The CDR3 length is 14 residues. CDR3 bases: TGTGCCAGTAGTTCACAGACAGGGGTAGAGACCCAGTACTTC. It encodes CASSSQTGVETQYF.

This clone showed up just a few times. V is TRBV6-1 and J is TRBJ2-7; 9 bases line up with TRBD2. Germline CDR1 and CDR2: MNHNS and SASEGT. V gave up 0 bases and J gave up 3 bases; unmatched junction bases: 3. The CDR3 loop spans 15 amino acids. The CDR3 protein is CASSEAPTSGYEQYF. The CDR3 DNA reads as TGTGCCAGCAGTGAAGCACCGACTAGCGGCTACGAGCAGTACTTC.

The J gene is TRBJ2-1, the V gene TRBV11-2, with 8 bases lining up with TRBD2. V lost 0 bases, J lost 7 bases, and 8 bases stayed unmatched. This CDR3 contains 16 residues. The germline V gene encodes CDR1 SGHAT and CDR2 FQNNGV. As DNA, the CDR3 is TGTGCCAGCAGCTTAGAGGTCGGGGGGGCCGGGAATGAGCAGTTCTTC. Amino acid sequence: CASSLEVGGAGNEQFF.

The chain is built from TRBV9 and TRBJ1-2; D not resolved. Germline-derived CDR1 and CDR2 are SGDLS and YYNGEE. The CDR3 is 15 amino acids. Trimming removed 2 bases at V and 2 bases at J, with 13 bases between. CDR3 sequence (DNA): TGTGCCAGCAGCGTGGGAGGAGGAGAAAACTATGGCTACACCTTC. Its protein product is CASSVGGGENYGYTF.

The chain couples TRBV27 to TRBJ1-1; maybe TRBD1 (5 bases). V lost 5 bases and J 4 bases, leaving 14 bases between the germline ends. The V gene's germline CDR1 is MNHEY and CDR2 SMNVEV (reference sequence). The CDR3 runs 14 residues. As DNA, the CDR3 is TGTGCCAGCAGTCCCGAAGGAGGGGTCACTGAAGCTTTCTTT. Amino acid sequence: CASSPEGGVTEAFF.

The chain couples TRBV7-9 to TRBJ2-7, with D perhaps TRBD2 (5 bases). CDR3 length equals 12 residues. V shed 5 bases and J shed 4 bases, with 9 bases lying between them. CDR1 SEHNR and CDR2 FQNEAQ come from the germline V gene (reference sequence). CDR3 loop: CASSGGGYEQYF. Here the CDR3 DNA reads TGTGCCAGCAGCGGAGGTGGGTACGAGCAGTACTTC.

The chain links TRBV27 to TRBJ1-1; TRBD1 matches 7 bases. The CDR3 spans 12 residues. The trim removed 6 bases at V and 4 bases at J, leaving 2 bases unmatched. CDR1 is MNHEY, CDR2 SMNVEV, per germline (reference sequence). CDR3 loop: CASRDRLTEAFF. The CDR3 bases are TGTGCCAGCAGGGACAGGCTCACTGAAGCTTTCTTT.

In its sample, this clone was seen once. The chain links TRBV28 to TRBJ2-1; TRBD2 matches 14 bases. The CDR3 sequence is 15 residues long. Germline loops: CDR1 MDHEN, CDR2 SYDVKM. The V and J ends lost 7 bases and 8 bases, in that order; junction bases with no gene match: 7. The CDR3 nucleotides read TGTGCCAGCAAGATGGGACTAGCGGGAGTTGATGAGCAGTTCTTC. Its translation: CASKMGLAGVDEQFF.

The chain has TRBV7-7 and TRBJ1-1; a weak D match, TRBD1 (5 bases). V lost 9 bases, J lost 6 bases, and 11 bases lay in between. Germline-derived CDR1 and CDR2 are SSHAT and FNYEAQ (reference sequence). The CDR3 is 11 residues long. Here the CDR3 reads CARQVGPEAFF. Here the CDR3 DNA reads TGTGCCAGACAGGTTGGCCCTGAAGCTTTCTTT.

The V gene is TRBV28, the J gene TRBJ2-2; TRBD2 matches 7 bases. The CDR3 covers 16 residues. With V trimmed by 6 bases and J by 3 bases, 10 bases remained unmatched. The germline gives CDR1 MDHEN, CDR2 SYDVKM. The CDR3 region has the DNA TGTGCCAGCAGCCGCGGGGGTCAGGTATACACCGGGGAGCTGTTTTTT. It codes for CASSRGGQVYTGELFF. Variable domain in full (rest from reference TRBV28 and TRBJ2-2): DVKVTQSSRYLVKRTGEKVFLECVQDMDHENMFWYRQDPGLGLRLIYFSYDVKMKEKGDIPEGYSVSREKKERFSLILESASTNQTSMYLCASSRGGQVYTGELFFGEGSRLTVL.

The chain couples TRBV7-3 to TRBJ2-1; D is possibly TRBD1 (5 bases). CDR1 SGHTA and CDR2 FQGTGA come from the germline V gene. Trimming pared 2 bases from V and 8 bases from J, leaving 7 bases between. CDR3 length: 12 residues. The CDR3 nucleotides are TGTGCCAGCAGCTTAGTGGGGCATGAGCAGTTCTTC. It yields the protein CASSLVGHEQFF.

Points on this clone: Mismatch with germline at one junction end may stem from a read error. The chain couples TRBV11-2 to TRBJ2-4, with 8 bases lining up with TRBD2. CDR3 length: 15 amino acids. The V gene's germline CDR1 is SGHAT and CDR2 FQNNGV. CDR3 residues: CASSRGGSAKNSQYF. The CDR3 nucleotides are TGTGCCAGCAGCCGGGGGGGGAGCGCCAAAAACAGTCAGTACTTC.

The chain recombines TRBV14 with TRBJ2-5; TRBD1 matches 11 bases. There are 16 residues in the CDR3. With 3 bases clipped from V and 3 bases from J, the junction kept 6 bases outside the gene matches. CDR1 is SGHDN and CDR2 is FVKESK in the germline V gene. CDR3 amino acids: CASSQTDRGLEETQYF. CDR3 nucleotides: TGTGCCAGCAGCCAGACGGACAGGGGGCTCGAAGAGACCCAGTACTTC. Full variable domain (remainder filled in from reference TRBV14 and TRBJ2-5): EAGVTQFPSHSVIEKGQTVTLRCDPISGHDNLYWYRRVMGKEIKFLLHFVKESKQDESGMPNNRFLAERTGGTYSTLKVQPAELEDSGVYFCASSQTDRGLEETQYFGPGTRLLVL.

V and J are TRBV2 and TRBJ1-1, with no clear D. CDR3 length: 12 residues. From germline, CDR1 is SNHLY and CDR2 FYNNEI. Trimming left V 8 bases short and J 6 bases short, with 13 bases between. This chain's CDR3 is CASREGSPEAFF. For the CDR3, the DNA is TGTGCCAGCCGGGAAGGGAGCCCTGAAGCTTTCTTT. The full variable domain, in which reference TRBV2 and TRBJ1-1 provide the parts outside the CDR3, is EPEVTQTPSHQVTQMGQEVILRCVPISNHLYFYWYRQILGQKVEFLVSFYNNEISEKSEIFDDQFSVERPDGSNFTLKIRSTKLEDSAMYFCASREGSPEAFFGQGTRLTVV.